Sequencing of this T cell receptor (beta chain) was carried out in a study of response to subunit inactivated influenza vaccine listed by TCRdb under 2018. In terms of the full investigation: To follow how T cells responded to a trivalent subunit inactivated influenza vaccine, the researchers relied on deep quantitative profiling of the T cell receptor repertoire.

This clonotype was seen ten or more times. What antigen it recognizes has not been identified. It has no much larger one-base neighbor in the sample; base qualities were not kept. The CDR3 runs 15 residues from the cysteine to the phenylalanine. CDR3 DNA only is kept here, 45 bases in frame from base 1. Cut back by 4 bases and 8 bases, the V and J ends lie 17 bases apart. The germline V gene specifies MNHEY as CDR1 and SVGEGT as CDR2. Library creation used RT-PCR. TCRdb names Illumina HiSeq 2500 as the instrument used. TCRdb reworked the public reads: Q25 trimming with fastp, MiXCR clone assembly, productive beta chains retained. Rows with one shared CDR3 protein collapse into an entry with the most common genes and DNA. The sample data list more than 450,000 distinct CDR3 sequences, and roughly 12% of these were observed just once. The ten largest account for roughly a tenth of the sample. Broader findings and caveats from the paper: The authors suggested that each seasonal influenza vaccination may recruit only a limited number of new T cells.

This sequence was found in a middle-aged man who received an inactivated influenza vaccine. Donor details come from another sample of the same person, matched by shared clones. The chain is assembled from TRBV6-2 or TRBV6-3 and TRBJ1-4, with a tentative D gene TRBD1 over 5 matching bases. The sequencing used PBMCs from blood, collected on the day of vaccination. In nucleotides, the sequence is TGTGCCAGCAGTTCTCGGGGCAGGGTGGAAGAAAAACTGTTTTTT. The encoded protein is CASSSRGRVEEKLFF.